Shown below are 23 T cell receptor beta chains from a single sample sequenced in a study of hypomethylating agent response in myelodysplastic syndrome. Libraries were prepared by immunoSEQ multiplex PCR; TCRdb keeps only in-frame clonotypes and omits some of them. The sample includes about 10,000 clones, nearly 85% of them seen just once. The sequences come from bone marrow, collected before or after starting hypomethylating agent treatment for myelodysplastic syndrome (not recorded which). The receptors derive from a human donor with myelodysplastic syndrome.

This clone was seen a single time. V usage is TRBV6-1 and J usage is TRBJ1-6; no clear D gene. The V gene's germline CDR1 is MNHNS and CDR2 SASEGT. Trimming stripped 0 bases from V and 9 bases from J, with 3 bases between. CDR3 length equals 12 residues. The CDR3 bases are TGTGCCAGCAGTGAAGCGGGTTCACCCCTCCACTTT. Translation gives CASSEAGSPLHF.

The chain joins TRBV12-2 to TRBJ1-3. TRBV12-2 is a listed pseudogene. The CDR3 runs to 19 residues. The chain's CDR3 is CASRSRRTGRIKSGNTIYF. For the CDR3, the DNA is TGTGCAAGTCGCTCCCGTCGAACAGGGAGGATTAAGTCTGGAAACACCATATATTTT.

V usage is TRBV18 and J usage is TRBJ2-3; D is ambiguous. V lost 0 bases and J lost 6, with 13 bases in between. In germline, CDR1 is KGHSH, CDR2 LQKENI. This CDR3 is built from 15 residues. The CDR3: CASSPPSSRQDTQYF. CDR3 coding DNA: TGTGCCAGCTCACCACCATCCTCTCGCCAGGATACGCAGTATTTT.

This sequence joins TRBV9 and TRBJ2-1; TRBD1 matches 9 bases. The CDR3 totals 15 residues. V lost 1 base, J lost 6 bases, and 5 bases stayed unmatched. Germline-derived CDR1 and CDR2 are SGDLS and YYNGEE. As DNA, the CDR3 is TGTGCCAGCAGCGTACAGGGACAGGGTGGCAATGAGCAGTTCTTC. Translated: CASSVQGQGGNEQFF. Full variable domain (missing parts from reference TRBV9 and TRBJ2-1): DSGVTQTPKHLITATGQRVTLRCSPRSGDLSVYWYQQSLDQGLQFLIQYYNGEERAKGNILERFSAQQFPDLHSELNLSSLELGDSALYFCASSVQGQGGNEQFFGPGTRLTVL.

This chain joins TRBV5-1 and TRBJ1-4, with 10 bases matching TRBD1. In germline, CDR1 is SGHRS, CDR2 YFSETQ. The CDR3 contains 14 residues. V gave up 4 bases and J gave up 8 bases; unmatched junction bases: 5. In DNA, the CDR3 is TGCGCCAGCAGCGCCGGGACAGGGGTAGAAAAACTGTTTTTT. As protein: CASSAGTGVEKLFF.

The V and J genes are TRBV7-9 and TRBJ2-1, with a weak D call TRBD2 (5 bases). The V gene lost 0 bases and the J gene lost 1 base, with 10 bases spanning the gap. The CDR3 is made up of 16 amino acids. CDR1 is SEHNR, CDR2 FQNEAQ, per germline (reference sequence). The CDR3 protein is CASSLAGRGSYNEQFF. The CDR3 DNA follows: TGTGCCAGCAGCTTAGCGGGGAGAGGGTCCTACAATGAGCAGTTCTTC.

This clone was detected only once. V gene TRBV5-4 combines with J gene TRBJ2-7; D might be TRBD1 (6 bases). Germline V gene data show CDR1 as SGHNT and CDR2 as YYREEE (reference sequence). The CDR3 has 15 residues. V was cut by 0 bases and J by 3 bases, with 13 bases left in between. The CDR3 here is CASSLVGARGYEQYF. CDR3 nucleotides: TGTGCCAGCAGCTTGGTGGGGGCGAGGGGCTACGAGCAGTACTTC.

J is TRBJ2-7 and V is TRBV6-1, with TRBD2 matching 9 bases. CDR3 length: 17 residues. Trimming cost V 4 bases and J 1 base; bases outside gene matches: 11. Germline V gene lookup returns CDR1 MNHNS and CDR2 SASEGT. This CDR3 is CASSGLGLAPRSYEQYF. Here the CDR3 DNA reads TGTGCCAGCAGTGGCCTTGGACTAGCGCCCCGGTCCTACGAGCAGTACTTC.

V usage is TRBV6-1 and J usage is TRBJ1-1, with D unresolved. V was cut by 2 bases and J by 4 bases, with 14 bases left in between. Per the germline V gene, CDR1 is MNHNS and CDR2 is SASEGT. CDR3 size: 15 residues. CDR3 residues: CASSENWVESTEAFF. The DNA for the CDR3 is TGTGCCAGCAGTGAAAATTGGGTAGAAAGCACTGAAGCTTTCTTT.

V gene TRBV5-1 combines with J gene TRBJ1-5; D is possibly TRBD1 (5 bases). This CDR3 comprises 14 residues. Trimming stripped 4 bases from V and 5 bases from J, with 13 bases between. Germline V gives CDR1 SGHRS, CDR2 YFSETQ. The DNA of the CDR3 is TGCGCCAGCAGCAGGGACGGAACCGATCAGCCCCAGCATTTT. This codes for CASSRDGTDQPQHF.

The V and J genes are TRBV5-4 and TRBJ2-1; 8 positions agree with TRBD1. After removal of 5 bases from V and 6 bases from J, the junction contained 4 bases not matched to a gene. The CDR3 sequence is 13 residues long. Germline V gene sequence: CDR1 SGHNT, CDR2 YYREEE (reference sequence). The CDR3 spells CASSYGQGNEQFF. The CDR3 DNA reads as TGTGCCAGCAGTTACGGACAGGGCAATGAGCAGTTCTTC.

The V gene is TRBV27, the J gene TRBJ2-7; D is perhaps TRBD1 or TRBD2 (5 bases each). Trimming removed 3 bases at V and 2 bases at J, with 14 bases between. The CDR3 loop spans 15 amino acids. Germline-derived CDR1 and CDR2 are MNHEY and SMNVEV (reference sequence). CDR3 protein: CASSFFGARAYEQYF. The DNA of the CDR3 is TGTGCCAGCAGTTTCTTCGGGGCTCGCGCCTACGAGCAGTACTTC.

The chain couples TRBV29-1 to TRBJ2-5, with D possibly TRBD1 on 6 matching bases. Germline V CDR1 and CDR2: SQVTM, ANQGSEA. The V end was cut by 5 bases, the J end by 5 bases, with 15 bases between. CDR3 size: 13 residues. CDR3 nucleotides: TGCAGCGTTAGCGGCAGGGGTTGGGAGACCCAGTACTTC. The encoded protein is CSVSGRGWETQYF.

This clone was observed a single time. This specimen includes other DNA sequences encoding the same CDR3. This rearrangement joins TRBV27 to TRBJ1-1; D remains ambiguous. The V and J ends lost 2 bases and 2 bases respectively, with 9 bases between them. Germline values: CDR1 MNHEY, CDR2 SMNVEV (reference sequence). The CDR3 sequence is 14 residues long. CDR3 sequence (DNA): TGTGCCAGCAGTTTAAGACCACTAAACACTGAAGCTTTCTTT. The encoded protein is CASSLRPLNTEAFF.

The V gene is TRBV10-2, the J gene TRBJ2-4; possibly TRBD1 or TRBD2 for D (6 bases each). CDR1 WSHSY and CDR2 SAAADI come from the germline V gene. V lost 6 bases to trimming and J lost 8 bases, with 17 bases between them. The CDR3 sequence is 14 residues long. CDR3 bases: TGCGCCAGCAGGGGGGGCGGGGCTGTCGACATTCAGTACTTC. This encodes CASRGGGAVDIQYF.

V gene TRBV7-3 combines with J gene TRBJ2-7; 14 positions match TRBD2. The CDR3 covers 13 residues. Looked up from germline, CDR1 is SGHTA and CDR2 is FQGTGA. V lost 4 bases and J lost 10; bases outside the gene matches: 3. The CDR3 nucleotides read TGTGCCAGCAGCTCAGGGACTAGCGGGAGACAGTACTTC. Amino acids: CASSSGTSGRQYF.

The V call is TRBV10-3, the J call TRBJ1-4; D is unclear. There are 13 residues in the CDR3. Germline V gene lookup returns CDR1 ENHRY and CDR2 SYGVKD. The V end lost 6 bases, the J end lost 4 bases, and 9 bases lay between the germline ends. This CDR3 reads CAIRGGLNEKLFF. The CDR3 DNA follows: TGTGCCATCAGGGGCGGGCTTAATGAAAAACTGTTTTTT.

The chain joins TRBV6-1 to TRBJ1-1; D gene ambiguous. CDR3 length: 12 amino acids. Germline CDR1 and CDR2: MNHNS and SASEGT. Trimming shortened V by 4 bases and J by 2 bases, and 5 bases separated the two germline ends. The CDR3 reads CASSVSNTEAFF. The CDR3 region has the DNA TGTGCCAGCAGTGTGAGTAACACTGAAGCTTTCTTT.

This chain uses TRBV30 with TRBJ2-2, with 11 bases identical to TRBD2. Germline CDR1 GTSNPN, CDR2 SVGIG (reference sequence). Losses at the gene ends were 4 bases for V and 2 bases for J; bases not matched to a gene: 6. The length of the CDR3 is 16 residues. Here the CDR3 reads CAWKGTSGGNTGELFF. In nucleotides, the CDR3 is TGTGCCTGGAAAGGGACTAGCGGCGGAAACACCGGGGAGCTGTTTTTT. The complete variable domain, with remaining parts taken from reference TRBV30 and TRBJ2-2, reads SQTIHQWPATLVQPVGSPLSLECTVEGTSNPNLYWYRQAAGRGLQLLFYSVGIGQISSEVPQNLSASRPQDRQFILSSKKLLLSDSGFYLCAWKGTSGGNTGELFFGEGSRLTVL.

The chain employs TRBV27 and TRBJ2-7, with TRBD2 identical over 10 bases. The ends lost 1 base at V and 0 bases at J; junction bases unmatched: 12. The germline CDR1 and CDR2 sequences are MNHEY and SMNVEV (reference sequence). This CDR3 contains 19 residues. The CDR3 sequence: CASSLLGLARSRISYEQYF. CDR3 nucleotides: TGTGCCAGCAGTTTATTGGGACTAGCGCGATCGAGGATCTCCTACGAGCAGTACTTC.

This clone was seen a handful of times. CDR3 sequence reads: CASSIEGELFF. As DNA, the CDR3 is TGTGCCAGTAGTATAGAAGGGGAGCTGTTTTTT. V gene TRBV19 combines with J gene TRBJ2-2; no definite D call. Germline values: CDR1 LNHDA, CDR2 SQIVND (reference sequence). Between the trimmed V and J ends, which lost 0 bases and 8 bases, there was a span of 1 base. The CDR3 sequence is 11 residues long.

The chain carries TRBV6-1 and TRBJ1-5; a weak D match, TRBD1 (6 bases). Germline lookup yields CDR1 MNHNS and CDR2 SASEGT. Trimming stripped 6 bases from V and 4 bases from J, with 16 bases between. The CDR3 is made up of 15 amino acids. In DNA form, the CDR3 reads TGTGCCAGCAGGGGGGGCAGGACAGCTAATCAGCCCCAGCATTTT. Translated, it gives CASRGGRTANQPQHF.

This clone was recorded a few times. V and J are TRBV7-9 and TRBJ2-7; D is uncertain. V gave up 1 base and J gave up 7 bases, with 8 bases separating them. CDR3 length equals 12 residues. Germline V lookup: CDR1 SEHNR, CDR2 FQNEAQ (reference sequence). The CDR3 loop is CASSLVGREQYF. CDR3 DNA sequence: TGTGCCAGCAGCTTAGTCGGTAGGGAGCAGTACTTC.